The rows below give T cell receptor beta chains drawn from one sample of a study of cytomegalovirus exposure and HLA in healthy donors. The table came from immunoSEQ multiplex PCR; TCRdb's copy has only in-frame clones and leaves some out. The sample holds about 200,000 clones, roughly 80% seen once. Sequenced: PBMCs. The source of these receptors is a young man in good health and CMV-seronegative. The CDR3 runs from the conserved cysteine through the conserved F or W. A D gene is named only where the DNA matches it firmly. The size entry is marked missing in some rows and otherwise reads once, few, many or a size class.

cdr3_length,v_call,j_call,clone_size,d_call,cdr3_aa,cdr3_nt
15,TRBV7-6,TRBJ2-5,.,.,CASSHTLAPGETQYF,TGTGCCAGCAGCCACACACTAGCCCCTGGGGAGACCCAGTACTTC
15,TRBV28,TRBJ2-5,.,.,CASSEKWVWRETQYF,TGTGCCAGCAGTGAAAAATGGGTTTGGAGAGAGACCCAGTACTTC
16,TRBV19,TRBJ1-5,.,TRBD1,CASSSGQGARNQPQHF,TGTGCCAGTAGTTCCGGACAGGGGGCGAGAAATCAGCCCCAGCATTTT
15,TRBV7-7,TRBJ2-3,.,.,CASSRLQFPTDTQYF,TGTGCTAGCAGCCGCTTACAGTTCCCTACAGATACGCAGTATTTT
17,TRBV5-1,TRBJ2-4,.,.,CASSLGGGSLAKNIQYF,TGCGCCAGCAGCTTGGGGGGCGGCAGCCTAGCCAAAAACATTCAGTACTTC
12,TRBV14,TRBJ2-5,.,.,CASSPFNGAQYF,TGTGCCAGCAGCCCGTTTAACGGGGCCCAGTACTTC
14,TRBV21-1,TRBJ2-7,.,.,CASSKGTGAYEQYF,TGTGCCAGCAGCAAAGGGACAGGCGCCTACGAGCAGTACTTC
12,TRBV18,TRBJ2-1,.,.,CASSTGDFVGFF,TGTGCCAGCTCCACCGGGGATTTTGTAGGGTTCTTC
12,TRBV7-9,TRBJ1-1,.,.,CASSSTQQEAFF,TGTGCCAGCAGCTCGACACAACAAGAAGCTTTCTTT
14,TRBV6-5,TRBJ2-7,few,TRBD1,CASSLGQGSYEQYF,TGTGCCAGCAGTTTGGGACAGGGGTCCTACGAGCAGTACTTC
16,TRBV5-8,TRBJ1-1,.,TRBD1,CASSLGLQGAGVEAFF,TGTGCCAGCAGCTTGGGACTACAGGGGGCGGGAGTTGAAGCTTTCTTT
15,TRBV7-7,TRBJ2-7,.,.,CASSLGAGESYEQYF,TGTGCTAGCAGCTTAGGTGCCGGGGAGTCCTACGAGCAGTACTTC
14,TRBV5-4,TRBJ2-7,.,.,CASVPFDRSYEQYF,TGTGCCAGCGTGCCTTTTGACAGATCCTACGAGCAGTACTTC
14,TRBV11-3,TRBJ1-1,.,.,CASSLGPGATEAFF,TGTGCCAGCAGCTTGGGACCAGGGGCCACTGAAGCTTTCTTT
15,TRBV4-1,TRBJ1-5,.,TRBD1,CASSQGDRGLQPQHF,TGCGCCAGCAGCCAAGGAGACAGGGGGCTGCAGCCCCAGCATTTT
14,TRBV18,TRBJ1-3,.,.,CASSQQSSGNTIYF,TGTGCCAGCTCGCAACAGAGCTCTGGAAACACCATATATTTT
16,TRBV7-2,TRBJ2-5,few,TRBD2,CASSFGGLAGAETQYF,TGTGCCAGCAGCTTCGGGGGGCTAGCGGGGGCAGAGACCCAGTACTTC
13,TRBV27,TRBJ1-6,.,.,CATGLSVNSPLHF,TGTGCCACCGGACTGTCCGTTAATTCACCCCTCCACTTT
13,TRBV2,TRBJ2-3,.,TRBD2,CASGAGEGDTQYF,TGTGCCAGTGGGGCGGGGGAAGGGGATACGCAGTATTTT
9,TRBV12-2,TRBJ1-2,.,.,CASRSCYTF,TGTGCAAGTCGCTCCTGCTACACCTTC
16,TRBV4-2,TRBJ1-2,.,TRBD1,CASSPQGQEFNYGYTF,TGTGCCAGCAGCCCTCAGGGACAGGAGTTTAACTATGGCTACACCTTC
14,TRBV6-5,TRBJ1-1,.,.,CASSYSSGVTEAFF,TGTGCCAGCAGTTACTCGAGCGGGGTCACTGAAGCTTTCTTT
13,TRBV29-1,TRBJ2-1,.,.,CSVTHLTSGEQFF,TGCAGCGTTACTCATCTAACGTCGGGTGAGCAGTTCTTC
13,TRBV27,TRBJ1-5,.,.,CASSFGATWPQHF,TGTGCCAGCAGTTTTGGGGCGACGTGGCCCCAGCATTTT
16,TRBV18,TRBJ1-5,.,TRBD1,CASSPDRGLGNQPQHF,TGTGCCAGCTCACCAGACAGGGGTCTAGGCAATCAGCCCCAGCATTTT
18,TRBV14,TRBJ2-4,.,TRBD2,CASSHGLAGGLAKNIQYF,TGTGCCAGCAGCCACGGACTAGCGGGGGGACTAGCCAAAAACATTCAGTACTTC
17,TRBV19,TRBJ1-1,.,.,CASSIVSSFLQNTEAFF,TGTGCCAGTAGTATCGTCTCGAGTTTTCTTCAGAACACTGAAGCTTTCTTT
15,TRBV2,TRBJ2-5,.,.,CASSDTGGKGETQYF,TGTGCCAGCAGCGATACTGGGGGGAAGGGGGAGACCCAGTACTTC
17,TRBV7-2,TRBJ2-3,.,TRBD2,CASSFTPGLADPDTQYF,TGTGCCAGCAGCTTTACCCCGGGACTAGCGGATCCAGATACGCAGTATTTT
13,TRBV6-5,TRBJ1-1,.,.,CASSYSLFAEAFF,TGTGCCAGCAGTTACTCACTCTTCGCTGAAGCTTTCTTT
15,TRBV5-6,TRBJ1-5,.,.,CASSLGAGAFQPQHF,TGTGCCAGCAGCTTGGGAGCAGGGGCGTTTCAGCCCCAGCATTTT
15,TRBV25-1,TRBJ2-1,.,TRBD2,CASRDSGGAYNEQFF,TGTGCCAGCAGGGATAGCGGGGGGGCCTACAATGAGCAGTTCTTC
14,TRBV21-1,TRBJ1-1,.,.,CASSNRGGFTEAFF,TGTGCCAGCAGCAACCGAGGGGGCTTCACTGAAGCTTTCTTT